The T cell receptor (beta chain) described here comes from a study of cytomegalovirus exposure and HLA in healthy donors. A remark on this clone: The antigen remains undetermined.

General study results and limits: Researchers reported that a few CMV-associated chains were confirmed in vitro as CMV antigen-specific. Subsequent analysis showed first-cohort TCR clusters tending to co-occur in 120 or so validation repertoires. 164 TCR beta chains were listed as cytomegalovirus-associated.

CDR3 length: 18 residues. V lost 1 base to trimming and J lost 0 bases; unmatched junction nucleotides: 12. Germline V gives CDR1 SEHNR, CDR2 FQNEAQ (reference sequence). Repertoires were generated with immunoSEQ multiplex PCR, while TCRdb's copy carries only in-frame clones and drops some. This table has some 160,000 clones, 85% to 90% appearing once. Sequenced: PBMCs. The chain has TRBV7-9 and TRBJ2-7, with 7 nucleotides matching TRBD1. The clonotype originates from a man aged 18 to 29 in good health and CMV-seronegative. CDR3 coding DNA: TGTGCCAGCAGCTTAGGAAGGGGGCGGCAGACACTCTCCTACGAGCAGTACGTC. This codes for CASSLGRGRQTLSYEQYV.